The rows below give T cell receptor beta chains drawn from one sample of a study of technical replicates of blood from a few donors. Method: immunoSEQ multiplex PCR; TCRdb's copy keeps in-frame clones and lacks some. The data hold approximately 65,000 clones, with more than 75% observed a single time. Sample: PBMCs. Receptor source: a human donor in good health. Some clones in this sample may be carry-over from other donors' samples. Both conserved end residues are part of each CDR3. D genes are given only for firm matches. The size entry is marked missing in some rows and otherwise reads once, few, many or a size class.

CDR3aa | CDR3nt | j_gene | abundance | v_gene | d_gene
CSAWTGGGYTF | TGCAGCGCCTGGACAGGGGGGGGCTACACCTTC | TRBJ1-2 | NA | TRBV29-1 | TRBD1
CASRPQIGNEQFF | TGTGCCAGCAGGCCACAGATTGGGAATGAGCAGTTCTTC | TRBJ2-1 | NA | TRBV6-4 | NA
CASSVAGGRQPQHF | TGTGCCAGCAGCGTAGCAGGGGGCCGGCAGCCCCAGCATTTT | TRBJ1-5 | once | TRBV9 | TRBD1
CAISVDRDYSNQPQHF | TGTGCCATCAGTGTGGACAGGGATTATAGCAATCAGCCCCAGCATTTT | TRBJ1-5 | NA | TRBV10-3 | TRBD1
CAISGASTGYTF | TGTGCCATCAGTGGGGCCAGTACAGGCTACACCTTC | TRBJ1-2 | NA | TRBV10-3 | NA
CASTGGPPYEQYF | TGTGCCAGCACGGGGGGGCCTCCCTACGAGCAGTACTTC | TRBJ2-7 | NA | TRBV2 | TRBD2
CASSPRGDTDTQYF | TGTGCCAGCAGCCCGCGGGGGGACACAGATACGCAGTATTTT | TRBJ2-3 | NA | TRBV6-6 | TRBD2
CASSSGGKREQYF | TGTGCCAGCAGCTCGGGTGGAAAACGCGAGCAGTACTTC | TRBJ2-7 | NA | TRBV5-4 | NA
CASTPMTSALRQYF | TGTGCCAGCACCCCAATGACTAGCGCCTTAAGGCAGTATTTT | TRBJ2-3 | NA | TRBV7-9 | TRBD2
CASSGAGVSSQYF | TGTGCCAGCAGCGGAGCGGGAGTCTCTTCGCAGTATTTT | TRBJ2-3 | NA | TRBV7-6 | TRBD2
CASSLQTGGGNTEAFF | TGTGCCAGCAGCTTACAGACAGGGGGCGGGAACACTGAAGCTTTCTTT | TRBJ1-1 | NA | TRBV7-9 | TRBD1
CACKPGASYEQYF | TGTGCCTGTAAGCCAGGCGCTTCCTACGAGCAGTACTTC | TRBJ2-7 | NA | TRBV30 | NA
CASSLAWGDTEAFF | TGCGCCAGCAGCTTGGCCTGGGGGGACACTGAAGCTTTCTTT | TRBJ1-1 | few | TRBV5-1 | NA
CASRTGDNSPLHF | TGTGCCAGCCGGACAGGGGATAATTCACCCCTCCACTTT | TRBJ1-6 | NA | TRBV2 | TRBD1
CASSQVSESRTQYF | TGCGCCAGCAGCCAAGTCAGCGAGTCCCGTACGCAGTATTTT | TRBJ2-3 | NA | TRBV4-1 | NA
CASSLQKNTEAFF | TGTGCCAGCAGTCTACAGAAGAACACTGAAGCTTTCTTT | TRBJ1-1 | NA | TRBV27 | NA
CASSQETRGAYEQYF | TGCGCCAGCAGCCAAGAAACGCGGGGCGCCTACGAGCAGTACTTC | TRBJ2-7 | NA | TRBV4-1 | NA
CAICPGQGAGANVLTF | TGTGCCATCTGTCCGGGACAGGGGGCCGGGGCCAACGTCCTGACTTTC | TRBJ2-6 | NA | TRBV10-3 | TRBD1
CASSSGTSGGVAYEQYF | TGTGCCAGCAGCTCCGGGACTAGCGGGGGGGTCGCCTACGAGCAGTACTTC | TRBJ2-7 | few | TRBV2 | TRBD2
CASSPRTGGNTGELFF | TGTGCCAGCAGCCCTAGGACAGGGGGTAACACCGGGGAGCTGTTTTTT | TRBJ2-2 | NA | TRBV7-2 | TRBD1
CASSLDGGAGELFF | TGTGCCAGCAGCTTGGACGGGGGGGCCGGGGAGCTGTTTTTT | TRBJ2-2 | NA | TRBV7-3 | TRBD2
CASSQGGGDRIYGYTF | TGCGCCAGCAGCCAAGGAGGAGGGGACAGAATCTATGGCTACACCTTC | TRBJ1-2 | many | TRBV4-1 | TRBD1
CASSLLPSGSGETQYF | TGCGCCAGCAGCTTACTCCCTAGCGGGAGCGGGGAGACCCAGTACTTC | TRBJ2-5 | NA | TRBV5-1 | TRBD2
CASSQDGGSTDTQYF | TGCGCCAGCAGCCAAGACGGGGGGAGCACAGATACGCAGTATTTT | TRBJ2-3 | NA | TRBV4-3 | TRBD2
CASSSNYRDWGYEQYF | TGTGCCAGCAGCTCTAACTACAGGGATTGGGGCTACGAGCAGTACTTC | TRBJ2-7 | NA | TRBV7-9 | NA
CASSWTGGSEAFF | TGTGCCAGCAGTTGGACAGGGGGCTCTGAAGCTTTCTTT | TRBJ1-1 | few | TRBV2 | TRBD1
CASSSTGTGYYEQYF | TGTGCCAGCAGTTCAACCGGGACAGGGTACTACGAGCAGTACTTC | TRBJ2-7 | once | TRBV27 | TRBD1
CARSSEINEKLFF | TGTGCCAGAAGCTCGGAGATTAATGAAAAACTGTTTTTT | TRBJ1-4 | once | TRBV7-5 | NA
CASSFTGGPQYF | TGTGCCAGCAGCTTTACAGGGGGCCCGCAGTACTTC | TRBJ2-7 | NA | TRBV5-6 | TRBD1
CASSGGGAGGSDTQYF | TGTGCCAGCAGTGGAGGCGGGGCGGGGGGCTCAGATACGCAGTATTTT | TRBJ2-3 | NA | TRBV2 | TRBD2
CASSLTSLAGNYEQYF | TGTGCCAGCAGCTTAACGTCTCTAGCGGGGAACTACGAGCAGTACTTC | TRBJ2-7 | NA | TRBV7-2 | TRBD2
CASSLASGGLVEQFF | TGCGCCAGCAGTCTGGCTAGCGGGGGCCTTGTGGAGCAGTTCTTC | TRBJ2-1 | NA | TRBV10-2 | TRBD2
CAWSSGGPDTQYF | TGTGCCTGGAGTTCGGGAGGACCAGATACGCAGTATTTT | TRBJ2-3 | NA | TRBV30 | TRBD2
CASSLTSGSGTGELFF | TGTGCCAGCAGCTTAACTAGCGGGAGCGGCACCGGGGAGCTGTTTTTT | TRBJ2-2 | NA | TRBV7-8 | TRBD2
CASSLQGLQETQYF | TGTGCCAGCAGCCTACAGGGTCTTCAAGAGACCCAGTACTTC | TRBJ2-5 | NA | TRBV7-3 | NA
CASSLTKRTVYEQYF | TGTGCCAGCAGCTTAACCAAGAGGACAGTCTACGAGCAGTACTTC | TRBJ2-7 | NA | TRBV7-9 | NA
CASRRGGWDEQYF | TGTGCCAGCAGGAGAGGAGGGTGGGACGAGCAGTACTTC | TRBJ2-7 | NA | TRBV6-1 | NA
CASSRGTGETQYF | TGTGCCAGCAGCCGCGGGACAGGCGAGACCCAGTACTTC | TRBJ2-5 | NA | TRBV6-6 | TRBD1
CASSLQGGNQPQHF | TGCGCCAGCAGCTTGCAGGGGGGCAATCAGCCCCAGCATTTT | TRBJ1-5 | NA | TRBV5-1 | TRBD1
CATSRGSGTQYF | TGTGCCACCAGCAGAGGGAGCGGGACCCAGTACTTC | TRBJ2-5 | NA | TRBV15 | NA
CASSQNRDRGLGANVLTF | TGTGCCAGCAGCCAGAACCGGGACAGGGGGCTCGGGGCCAACGTCCTGACTTTC | TRBJ2-6 | NA | TRBV4-2 | TRBD1
CASSSGYGYTF | TGTGCCAGCAGTTCCGGGTATGGCTACACCTTC | TRBJ1-2 | NA | TRBV6-5 | NA